These T cell receptor beta chains were read from a single sample in a study of PD-L1 blockade in urothelial cancer. Profiled with immunoSEQ multiplex PCR; TCRdb holds only in-frame clones, not every one. The table records 75,000 to 95,000 clones, 90% of them present only once. The source was PBMCs, collected around atezolizumab (anti-PD-L1) treatment. The receptors originated from a man between 60 and 75 years old with urothelial cancer. Both conserved end residues are part of each CDR3. The D gene is left open where the match is weak. Expanded clones get a size class; other rows say once, few or many, or leave the size out.

v_gene	j_gene	d_gene	abundance	CDR3nt	CDR3aa
TRBV5-4	TRBJ2-7	TRBD2	-	TGTGCCAGCACCTCCCGGGCGGTGTCGGGAGGGCACTACGAGCAGTACTTC	CASTSRAVSGGHYEQYF
TRBV6-6	TRBJ1-3	-	-	TGTGCCAGCAGTTACTCAACTTCTGGAAACACCATATATTTT	CASSYSTSGNTIYF
TRBV18	TRBJ1-2	TRBD1	-	TGTGCCAGCTCACTGAACCAACAGGGGGTGATCTATGGCTACACCTTC	CASSLNQQGVIYGYTF
TRBV7-2	TRBJ2-7	TRBD2	-	TGTGCCAGCAGCGTTTCCGGGACTAGCGGGTTGCCCTACGAGCAGTACTTC	CASSVSGTSGLPYEQYF
TRBV28	TRBJ1-1	TRBD1	-	TGTGCCAGCAGTGACACAGGGGGTGGTGAAGCTTTCTTT	CASSDTGGGEAFF
TRBV9	TRBJ2-1	TRBD2	once	TGTGCCAGCAGCGTAGACCCTAGCGGTAGATACAATGAGCAGTTCTTC	CASSVDPSGRYNEQFF
TRBV18	TRBJ1-1	-	-	TGTGCCAGCTCACCCCGGGACACGAACACTGAAGCTTTCTTT	CASSPRDTNTEAFF
TRBV6-1	TRBJ1-1	-	-	TGTGCCAGCAGTATCCGGGGTACTGAAGCTTTCTTT	CASSIRGTEAFF
TRBV5-5	TRBJ1-2	-	once	TGTGCCAGCAGCTTACTACAGGGCTACTATGGCTACACCTTC	CASSLLQGYYGYTF
TRBV5-4	TRBJ2-1	-	-	TGTGCCAGCAGCTTGGTCACTAGCATGGATGAGCAGTTCTTC	CASSLVTSMDEQFF
TRBV6-5	TRBJ1-1	TRBD1	-	TGTGCCAGCAGTTCATACAGGGGCCCTGAAGCTTTCTTT	CASSSYRGPEAFF
TRBV5-1	TRBJ2-3	-	-	TGCGCCAGCAGCGAACAGGTCACAGATACGCAGTATTTT	CASSEQVTDTQYF
TRBV7-2	TRBJ2-3	-	-	TGTGCCAGCAGCTTAGTGGGTTCTCGCGGGACTAGCACAGATACGCAGTATTTT	CASSLVGSRGTSTDTQYF
TRBV4-2	TRBJ2-1	TRBD1	-	TGTGCCAGCATACGGGACAGGGGGGACGATGAGCAGTTCTTC	CASIRDRGDDEQFF
TRBV12-5	TRBJ2-7	TRBD2	-	TGTGCTAGTGGTTTCCCGAAACCCACGGGACTAGCGCGATACAACTCCTACGAGCAGTACTTC	CASGFPKPTGLARYNSYEQYF
TRBV30	TRBJ1-5	-	-	TGTGCCTGGAGTCCCCCGGGCAATCAGCCCCAGCATTTT	CAWSPPGNQPQHF
TRBV2	TRBJ1-6	-	-	TGTGCCGGGGGAGGGGGGGCCTTTTCACCCCTCCACTTT	CAGGGGAFSPLHF
TRBV10-2	TRBJ1-1	-	-	TGCGCCAGCAGTGACCCCCGCGGCACTGAAGCTTTCTTT	CASSDPRGTEAFF
TRBV6-5	TRBJ2-7	-	-	TGTGCCAGCAGTTACCGTAGGGACAAACCCTACGAGCAGTACTTC	CASSYRRDKPYEQYF
TRBV9	TRBJ1-6	-	-	TGTGCCAGCAGCGTAGAGGCGAAGGTCTCGGGTTCACCCCTCCACTTT	CASSVEAKVSGSPLHF
TRBV6-5	TRBJ1-1	-	-	TGTGCCAGCAGGGGACAAGGAGACACTGAAGCTTTCTTT	CASRGQGDTEAFF
TRBV2	TRBJ2-7	TRBD1	once	TGTGCCAGCAGACCCGGGACAGGGTTTGACTACGAGCAGTACTTC	CASRPGTGFDYEQYF
TRBV5-5	TRBJ2-7	-	-	TGTGCCAGCAGCCGCGCGGATCAATCCTACGAGCAGTACTTC	CASSRADQSYEQYF
TRBV2	TRBJ1-4	TRBD1	-	TGTGCCAGCAGGTCAACAGGGGGCGAAAAACTGTTTTTT	CASRSTGGEKLFF
TRBV6-5	TRBJ2-5	-	-	TGTGCCAGCAGTTGGGGCATGGAAGAGACCCAGTACTTC	CASSWGMEETQYF
TRBV30	TRBJ1-6	-	once	TGTGCCTGGAGTGTCACAGGGAGTGACTCACCCCTCCACTTT	CAWSVTGSDSPLHF